These 9 T cell receptor beta chains originate from one sample sequenced in a study of CXCR3-negative and CXCR3-positive naive CD8 T cells. TRB cDNA was prepared as libraries by UMI-labeled 5' RACE. Following a re-call of the 5' RACE reads, TCRdb has one entry per CDR3 protein and lacks DNA. The listing records about 38,000 distinct CDR3 sequences. Sample: memory CD8+ T cells from blood. Receptor source: a human donor in good health. Some clones in this sample may be carry-over from other donors' samples.

J is TRBJ2-2 and V is TRBV3-1; as DNA is missing, the TRBD1 call by TCRdb cannot be tested. The germline gives CDR1 LGHDT, CDR2 YNNKEL (reference sequence). This CDR3 contains 19 residues. CDR3 protein: CASSQDPQGTLEGAGELFF.

The V gene is TRBV29-1, the J gene TRBJ2-2; without DNA, the TCRdb call of TRBD2 cannot be checked. In germline, CDR1 is SQVTM, CDR2 ANQGSEA. The CDR3 consists of 15 residues. The CDR3 spells CSVEDAGSNTGELFF.

This sequence joins TRBV6-2 or TRBV6-3 and TRBJ2-5; TCRdb's assignment of TRBD1 cannot be checked, as there is no DNA. The CDR3 is made up of 13 amino acids. Germline CDR1 MNHEY, CDR2 SVGEGT. The CDR3 loop is CASSSRETETQYF.

The chain links TRBV11-3 to TRBJ2-5. The CDR3 is 14 amino acids. CDR1 is SGHNT and CDR2 is YENEEA in the germline V gene. The CDR3 reads CASSFFQDQETQYF.

The chain joins TRBV20-1 to TRBJ2-2. CDR1 DFQATT and CDR2 SNEGSKA come from the germline V gene (reference sequence). There are 13 residues in the CDR3. CDR3 protein: CSARSLNTGELFF.

The chain is built from TRBV12-3 or TRBV12-4 and TRBJ2-1; TCRdb calls TRBD1, which cannot be checked without DNA. The CDR3 is 15 residues long. This CDR3 reads CASKGAQSSYNEQFF.

The chain joins TRBV29-1 to TRBJ2-7; TCRdb calls TRBD1, which cannot be checked without DNA. The germline gives CDR1 SQVTM, CDR2 ANQGSEA. This CDR3 spans 12 amino acids. The CDR3 sequence: CSVEGQSYEQYF.

The chain combines TRBV6-5 with TRBJ2-5; the D gene TCRdb calls, TRBD1, cannot be checked with no DNA. This CDR3 has 14 residues. Germline CDR1 is MNHEY and CDR2 is SVGAGI. The CDR3: CASSSGTGQETQYF.

This chain connects TRBV5-5 to TRBJ2-7. There are 14 residues in the CDR3. In germline, CDR1 is SGHKS, CDR2 YYEKEE (reference sequence). The chain's CDR3 is CASSGIGSTYEQYF.